This T cell receptor beta chain was observed in a study of blood T cell repertoires in COVID-19. This CDR3 has 11 residues. The ends were cut back, 2 bases at V and 2 bases at J, with 4 bases in the middle. Germline CDR1 GTSNPN, CDR2 SVGIG (reference sequence). Original data processing: The assay estimated nucleated cells by amplifying reference gene primers. Assay used: immunoSEQ multiplex PCR; TCRdb lists only in-frame clones, some missing. That table furnishes V, J and clone size, whereas the DNA furnished D and trimming. The data show just over 250,000 clones, around nine tenths seen once. The sequence derives from a man aged 35 to 55 who had recovered from COVID-19. Sequencing input: peripheral blood. The chain uses TRBV30 and TRBJ2-7; unclear D gene. CDR3 sequence: CAWSSAYEQYF. DNA for the CDR3: TGTGCCTGGAGTTCGGCCTACGAGCAGTACTTC.